The next 18 T cell receptor beta chains were all read from a single sample in a study of OX40 agonist ivuxolimab in advanced cancers. Data came from immunoSEQ multiplex PCR; TCRdb stores just in-frame clones and leaves some out. The sample lists about 150,000 clones, under 95% occurring once. The sequencing here drew on CD4+ or CD8+ T cells sorted from blood, taken in a trial of the OX40 agonist ivuxolimab. The receptors shown here come from an adult with an advanced solid tumor such as melanoma, head and neck, liver or kidney cancer.

J is TRBJ1-1 and V is TRBV6-1, with D tentatively TRBD1 (5 bases). V was shortened by 1 base and J by 5 bases, with 14 bases between the two germline ends. The germline gives CDR1 MNHNS, CDR2 SASEGT. The CDR3 is 15 amino acids. CDR3: CASSEGWAGRTEAFF. The DNA of the CDR3 is TGTGCCAGCAGTGAAGGTTGGGCAGGGAGGACTGAAGCTTTCTTT.

CDR3 residues: CASSQDLGGLEQYF. The CDR3, as DNA: TGCGCCAGCAGCCAAGATCTAGGGGGCTTGGAGCAGTACTTC. This chain joins TRBV4-3 and TRBJ2-7; 7 positions match TRBD1. The germline CDR1 and CDR2 sequences are LGHNA and YSLEER. With V trimmed by 0 bases and J by 7 bases, 6 bases remained unmatched. The CDR3 contains 14 residues.

The rearrangement joins TRBV28 to TRBJ1-2; D is possibly TRBD1 (5 bases). Germline V gives CDR1 MDHEN, CDR2 SYDVKM. The CDR3 length is 15 residues. V lost 5 bases, J lost 4 bases, and 17 bases lay in between. CDR3 amino acids: CASSPSGAVPYGYTF. For the CDR3, the DNA is TGTGCCAGCAGTCCCTCCGGGGCCGTGCCCTATGGCTACACCTTC.

A single count supports this clone. The genes are TRBV6-5 and TRBJ1-2; no firm D call. The V gene lost 6 bases and the J gene lost 4 bases, with 18 bases spanning the gap. CDR3 length: 15 residues. Germline lookup yields CDR1 MNHEY and CDR2 SVGAGI. CDR3 sequence: CASSPGFHGIYGYTF. The CDR3 nucleotides read TGTGCCAGCAGCCCAGGTTTCCACGGAATCTATGGCTACACCTTC.

This chain joins TRBV6-1 and TRBJ2-7; TRBD1 matches at 7 bases. J lost 6 bases, V lost 4 bases, and 9 bases had no gene match. Germline loops: CDR1 MNHNS, CDR2 SASEGT. The CDR3 runs 14 residues. The CDR3 nucleotides are TGTGCCAGCAGTGTTACAGGGGATGCATCCGAGCAGTACTTC. Its protein product is CASSVTGDASEQYF.

This rearrangement joins TRBV5-6 to TRBJ1-4; 8 bases fit TRBD1. Germline V lookup: CDR1 SGHDT, CDR2 YYEEEE. The CDR3 runs to 16 residues. The J segment lost 6 bases and the V segment lost 3 bases, leaving 10 bases of the junction unmatched. The CDR3 sequence is CASSYYTGGEYEKLFF. DNA for the CDR3: TGTGCCAGCAGCTATTACACAGGGGGTGAATATGAAAAACTGTTTTTT.

V usage is TRBV2 and J usage is TRBJ1-6, with no clear D. The CDR3 runs 15 residues. V was trimmed by 3 bases and J by 0 bases, leaving 6 bases between them. The germline V gene encodes CDR1 SNHLY and CDR2 FYNNEI. The CDR3 nucleotides read TGTGCCAGCAGTGAGGAAAACTCCTATAATTCACCCCTCCACTTT. Its protein is CASSEENSYNSPLHF. Drawing the rest from reference TRBV2 and TRBJ1-6, the complete variable domain is EPEVTQTPSHQVTQMGQEVILRCVPISNHLYFYWYRQILGQKVEFLVSFYNNEISEKSEIFDDQFSVERPDGSNFTLKIRSTKLEDSAMYFCASSEENSYNSPLHFGNGTRLTVT.

Concerning this clone itself: A read error may account for a junction end that differs from germline. The genes are TRBV6-1 and TRBJ1-2; D perhaps matches TRBD1 (5 bases). The CDR3 length is 14 residues. Germline CDR1 MNHNS, CDR2 SASEGT. CDR3 loop: CASSPDGGTYGYAF. The CDR3 DNA sequence: TGTGCCAGCAGTCCTGACGGGGGAACCTATGGCTACGCCTTC.

The chain employs TRBV29-1 and TRBJ2-5, with D possibly matching TRBD2 (7 bases). V dropped 6 bases and J dropped 1 base, with 21 bases sitting between them. Looked up from germline, CDR1 is SQVTM and CDR2 is ANQGSEA. This CDR3 region has 16 residues. Written as DNA, the CDR3 is TGCAGCGTCGCGAACCCCCTAGGGGGGGCCCAAGAGACCCAGTACTTC. This encodes CSVANPLGGAQETQYF.

The chain recombines TRBV5-5 with TRBJ2-5, with D perhaps matching TRBD1 or TRBD2 (5 bases each). Germline CDR1 SGHKS, CDR2 YYEKEE (reference sequence). Trimming pared 2 bases from V and 3 bases from J, leaving 11 bases between. The CDR3 is made up of 14 amino acids. CDR3 residues: CASSFGWGKETQYF. For the CDR3, the DNA is TGTGCCAGCAGCTTCGGTTGGGGGAAAGAGACCCAGTACTTC.

The chain has TRBV7-2 and TRBJ2-1; TRBD2 matches 8 bases. CDR1 is SGHTA and CDR2 is FQGNSA in the germline V gene. V shed 4 bases, J shed 6 bases, and the junction held 8 bases outside the gene matches. The CDR3 is made up of 15 amino acids. The CDR3 DNA reads TGTGCCAGCAGCTCCTCCCCCCTAGCGGGCAATGAGCAGTTCTTC. Translation: CASSSSPLAGNEQFF.

The chain links TRBV7-2 to TRBJ1-3, with TRBD1 matching over 8 bases. The CDR3 is 19 amino acids. Germline V CDR1 and CDR2: SGHTA, FQGNSA. The V segment lost 4 bases and the J segment 0 bases; nucleotides outside the gene matches: 14. CDR3 coding DNA: TGTGCCAGCAGCTCGATCTGGGGGACAGGTCGTCTCTCTGGAAACACCATATATTTT. Translating gives CASSSIWGTGRLSGNTIYF.

CDR3 in amino acids: CASSPRGRDYGYTF. The CDR3, as DNA: TGCGCCAGCAGCCCCCGCGGCAGGGACTATGGCTACACCTTC. The chain employs TRBV5-1 and TRBJ1-2; weak D call: TRBD1 (5 bases). Germline V gene sequence: CDR1 SGHRS, CDR2 YFSETQ. The CDR3 length is 14 residues. Trimming cost V 4 bases and J 3 bases, with 13 bases left between them. Variable domain in full (rest from reference TRBV5-1 and TRBJ1-2): KAGVTQTPRYLIKTRGQQVTLSCSPISGHRSVSWYQQTPGQGLQFLFEYFSETQRNKGNFPGRFSGRQFSNSRSEMNVSTLELGDSALYLCASSPRGRDYGYTFGSGTRLTVV.

As regards this clone: The junction does not match germline at one end; this may be a read error. Other nucleotide sequences from this sample produce the same CDR3. The V gene is TRBV18, the J gene TRBJ2-1, with D possibly being TRBD2 (7 bases). Germline CDR1 is KGHSH and CDR2 is LQKENI. This CDR3 contains 16 residues. The CDR3 region is CASSPPRGGLNNEQFF. CDR3 nucleotide sequence: TGTGCCAGCTCACCACCGAGGGGGGGACTAAACAATGAGCAATTCTTC. Supplemented by reference TRBV18 and TRBJ2-1, the full variable domain reads NAGVMQNPRHLVRRRGQEARLRCSPMKGHSHVYWYRQLPEEGLKFMVYLQKENIIDESGMPKERFSAEFPKEGPSILRIQQVVRGDSAAYFCASSPPRGGLNNEQFFGPGTRLTVL.

This chain links TRBV7-6 with TRBJ2-2, with a tentative D call TRBD1 (5 bases). The V end was cut by 0 bases, the J end by 0 bases, with 14 bases between. CDR1 SGHVS and CDR2 FNYEAQ come from the germline V gene. The CDR3 has 18 residues. The chain's CDR3 is CASSLADIVWANTGELFF. CDR3 DNA sequence: TGTGCCAGCAGCTTAGCGGACATCGTTTGGGCGAACACCGGGGAGCTGTTTTTT.

This chain joins TRBV4-1 and TRBJ2-1; TRBD1 matches 12 bases. The CDR3 is 18 residues long. CDR1 and CDR2 (germline): MGHRA, YSYEKL. V shed 2 bases, J shed 0 bases, and the junction held 5 bases outside the gene matches. The CDR3: CASSQPGQGASSYNEQFF. Written as DNA, the CDR3 is TGCGCCAGCAGCCAACCGGGACAGGGGGCGAGCTCCTACAATGAGCAGTTCTTC.

The sample holds one count of this clone. The chain carries TRBV6-6 and TRBJ2-5, with D possibly matching TRBD1 (6 bases). The DNA matches TRBJ2-7 better at its end, which makes the J call doubtful. Germline V CDR1 and CDR2: MNHNY, SVGAGI (reference sequence). The CDR3 extends over 14 amino acids. CDR3 sequence reads: CASSYGQGKSEQYF. The CDR3 bases are TGTGCCAGCAGTTACGGCCAGGGGAAAAGCGAGCAGTACTTC.

This chain links TRBV5-4 with TRBJ2-7; D remains unclear. There are 14 residues in the CDR3. The germline V gene has CDR1 SGHNT and CDR2 YYREEE (reference sequence). With 2 bases removed from V and 3 bases from J, the gap between germline ends came to 12 bases. Here the CDR3 DNA reads TGTGCCAGCAGCTTAAAGAACGGGCTCTACGAGCAGTACTTC. Protein: CASSLKNGLYEQYF. The full variable domain, its missing parts supplied by reference TRBV5-4 and TRBJ2-7, is ETGVTQSPTHLIKTRGQQVTLRCSSQSGHNTVSWYQQALGQGPQFIFQYYREEENGRGNFPPRFSGLQFPNYSSELNVNALELDDSALYLCASSLKNGLYEQYFGPGTRLTVT.